A single sample is the source of the 13 T cell receptor beta chains below, sequenced in a study of siplizumab effects on memory and regulatory T cells. No antigen has been assigned to these receptors. Sequencing was performed with immunoSEQ multiplex PCR; in TCRdb, only in-frame clones are kept and a portion is missing. Here the sample spans 15,000 to 20,000 clones, 46% being singletons. Researchers cocultured the mixed lymphocyte reaction cells at 37°C for 6 days. Sequenced: CFSE-low (dividing) CD4+ T cells sorted from an allogeneic mixed lymphocyte reaction. The source of these receptors is a human donor in good health; the cells came from an allogeneic mixed lymphocyte reaction.

This clone has just a few counts. The rearrangement joins TRBV4-2 to TRBJ2-1, with TRBD2 matching 16 bases. Germline lookup yields CDR1 LGHNA and CDR2 YNFKEQ. Trimming removed 1 base from V and 3 bases from J; junction bases left unmatched: 6. There are 19 residues in the CDR3. CDR3 loop: CASSQVGLAGGPFYNEQFF. The CDR3 coding sequence is TGTGCCAGCAGCCAAGTGGGACTAGCGGGGGGGCCGTTCTACAATGAGCAGTTCTTC.

The chain couples TRBV2 to TRBJ2-1; D may correspond to TRBD1 or TRBD2 (5 bases each). Trimming left V 7 bases short and J 3 bases short, with 13 bases between. CDR3 length: 14 amino acids. Germline lookup yields CDR1 SNHLY and CDR2 FYNNEI. Here the CDR3 reads CASIRDPFYNEQFF. The CDR3 DNA sequence: TGTGCCAGCATTAGGGACCCCTTCTACAATGAGCAGTTCTTC.

The J gene is TRBJ1-2, the V gene TRBV10-1, with 8 positions matching TRBD1. V shed 4 bases and J 8 bases; nucleotides not matched to a gene: 6. The CDR3 covers 13 residues. Germline V CDR1 and CDR2: WNHNN, SYGVQD (reference sequence). CDR3 DNA sequence: TGCGCCAGCAGTGCAGGGGGCGCTGAGGGCTACACCTTC. This encodes CASSAGGAEGYTF.

The chain links TRBV7-3 to TRBJ2-5, with D unclear. The germline V and J ends were trimmed by 5 bases and 4 bases, with 11 bases remaining between them. Germline CDR1 SGHTA, CDR2 FQGTGA. There are 13 residues in the CDR3. The CDR3 DNA reads TGTGCCAGCAGCGGATCTAGAGGAGAGACCCAGTACTTC. Its translation: CASSGSRGETQYF.

The chain recombines TRBV19 with TRBJ1-1, with no clear D. CDR1 and CDR2 (germline): LNHDA, SQIVND (reference sequence). The CDR3 spans 11 residues. Between the trimmed V and J ends, which lost 3 bases and 8 bases, there was a span of 7 bases. The CDR3 is CASSILEEAFF. CDR3 in DNA: TGTGCCAGTAGTATTTTAGAGGAAGCTTTCTTT.

This clone was seen a few times. The chain combines TRBV6-1 with TRBJ2-1; D perhaps matches TRBD1 (6 bases). CDR1 MNHNS and CDR2 SASEGT come from the germline V gene. The CDR3 runs to 13 residues. The V gene lost 6 bases and the J gene lost 8 bases, with 14 bases spanning the gap. The CDR3 is CASSLVQGDEQFF. CDR3 coding DNA: TGTGCCAGCAGCCTAGTACAGGGCGATGAGCAGTTCTTC.

This clone has just a few counts. The chain is built from TRBV11-2 and TRBJ2-5, with 16 bases fitting TRBD2. This CDR3 has 19 amino acids. V lost 5 bases, J lost 4 bases, and 13 bases stayed unmatched. Germline V gene data show CDR1 as SGHAT and CDR2 as FQNNGV. The CDR3 reads CASSITSGTSGGARETQYF. The DNA for the CDR3 is TGTGCCAGCAGCATAACCTCCGGGACTAGCGGGGGGGCAAGAGAGACCCAGTACTTC. The full variable domain, in which reference TRBV11-2 and TRBJ2-5 provide the parts outside the CDR3, is EAGVAQSPRYKIIEKRQSVAFWCNPISGHATLYWYQQILGQGPKLLIQFQNNGVVDDSQLPKDRFSAERLKGVDSTLKIQPAKLEDSAVYLCASSITSGTSGGARETQYFGPGTRLLVL.

The chain combines TRBV4-1 with TRBJ1-2; no reliable D call. The CDR3 totals 12 residues. Germline V gene sequence: CDR1 MGHRA, CDR2 YSYEKL. The V end was cut by 2 bases, the J end by 4 bases, with 5 bases between. Written as DNA, the CDR3 is TGCGCCAGCAGCCAATTGACCTATGGCTACACCTTC. Amino acid sequence: CASSQLTYGYTF.

This chain links TRBV10-3 with TRBJ2-1, with 14 bases matching TRBD2. This CDR3 is built from 16 residues. V lost 6 bases, J lost 7 bases, and 8 bases stayed unmatched. Per germline, CDR1 ENHRY and CDR2 SYGVKD. CDR3 in amino acids: CAISGPGLAGVNEQFF. As DNA, the CDR3 is TGTGCCATCAGCGGGCCGGGACTAGCGGGGGTAAATGAGCAGTTCTTC.

V is TRBV27 and J is TRBJ1-1; perhaps TRBD1 as D (6 bases). V shed 11 bases and J shed 1 base, with 26 bases lying between them. The CDR3 length is 17 residues. Germline CDR1 MNHEY, CDR2 SMNVEV (reference sequence). The CDR3 DNA follows: TGTGCCCACCCGGGGGTGACGGGGGGCGTGAAGAACACTGAAGCTTTCTTT. The encoded protein is CAHPGVTGGVKNTEAFF.

The V gene is TRBV11-2, the J gene TRBJ2-1; TRBD2 matches at 14 bases. The CDR3 has 14 residues. The trim removed 1 base at V and 14 bases at J, leaving 4 bases unmatched. Germline CDR1 is SGHAT and CDR2 is FQNNGV. The CDR3 DNA reads as TGTGCCAGCAGCTTAGGACTAGCGGGGGGGGACGAGTTCTTC. It codes for CASSLGLAGGDEFF.

This clone was seen a handful of times. This chain links TRBV6-5 with TRBJ1-6; D is perhaps TRBD1 (6 bases). Germline V gives CDR1 MNHEY, CDR2 SVGAGI. This CDR3 has 13 residues. V lost 7 bases, J lost 10 bases, and 14 bases lay in between. CDR3 loop: CASNLQGRSPLHF. As DNA, the CDR3 is TGTGCCAGCAATTTACAGGGACGGTCACCCCTCCACTTT.

The rearrangement uses TRBV4-2 and TRBJ1-2; D is unclear. The germline V and J ends were trimmed by 0 bases and 4 bases, with 12 bases remaining between them. Germline CDR1 and CDR2: LGHNA and YNFKEQ. This CDR3 contains 15 residues. In nucleotides, the CDR3 is TGTGCCAGCAGCCAAGATCTGAAGGAATCCTATGGCTACACCTTC. Amino acids: CASSQDLKESYGYTF.